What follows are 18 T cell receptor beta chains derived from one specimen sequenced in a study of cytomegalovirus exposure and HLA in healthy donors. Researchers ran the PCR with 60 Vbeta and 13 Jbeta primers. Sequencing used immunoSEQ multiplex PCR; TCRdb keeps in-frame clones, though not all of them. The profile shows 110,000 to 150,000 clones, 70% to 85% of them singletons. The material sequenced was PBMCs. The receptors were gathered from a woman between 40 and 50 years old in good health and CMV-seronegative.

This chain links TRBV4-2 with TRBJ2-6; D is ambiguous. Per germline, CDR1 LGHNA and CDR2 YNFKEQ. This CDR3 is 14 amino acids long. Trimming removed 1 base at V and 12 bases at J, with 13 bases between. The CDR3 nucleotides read TGTGCCAGCAGCCAAGTTCCGGGTCTTGGCGTCCTGACTTTC. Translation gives CASSQVPGLGVLTF.

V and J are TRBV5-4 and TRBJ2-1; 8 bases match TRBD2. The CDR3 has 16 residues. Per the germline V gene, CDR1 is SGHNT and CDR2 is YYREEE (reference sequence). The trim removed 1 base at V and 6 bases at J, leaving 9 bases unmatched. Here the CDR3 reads CASSLFASGTSNEQFF. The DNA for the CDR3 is TGTGCCAGCAGCTTGTTCGCATCCGGGACTAGCAATGAGCAGTTCTTC. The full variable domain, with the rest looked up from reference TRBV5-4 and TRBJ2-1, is ETGVTQSPTHLIKTRGQQVTLRCSSQSGHNTVSWYQQALGQGPQFIFQYYREEENGRGNFPPRFSGLQFPNYSSELNVNALELDDSALYLCASSLFASGTSNEQFFGPGTRLTVL.

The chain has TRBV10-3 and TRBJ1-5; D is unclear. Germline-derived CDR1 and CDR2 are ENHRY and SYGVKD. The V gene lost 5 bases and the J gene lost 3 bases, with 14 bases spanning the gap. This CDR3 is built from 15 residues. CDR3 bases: TGTGCCATCAGTACTGTTGAAGCTCCCAATCAGCCCCAGCATTTT. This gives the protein CAISTVEAPNQPQHF.

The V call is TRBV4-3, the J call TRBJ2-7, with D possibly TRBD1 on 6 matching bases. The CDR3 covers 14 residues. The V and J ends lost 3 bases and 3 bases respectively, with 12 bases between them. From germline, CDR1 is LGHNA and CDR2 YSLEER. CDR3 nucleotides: TGCGCCAGCAGCCATACCCTACAGGGCTACGAGCAGTACTTC. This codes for CASSHTLQGYEQYF.

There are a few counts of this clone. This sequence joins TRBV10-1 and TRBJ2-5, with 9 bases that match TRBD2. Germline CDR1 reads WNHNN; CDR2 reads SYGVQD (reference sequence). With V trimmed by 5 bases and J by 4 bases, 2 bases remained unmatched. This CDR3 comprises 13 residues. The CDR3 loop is CASSPTSGETQYF. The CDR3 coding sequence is TGCGCCAGCAGTCCGACTAGCGGAGAGACCCAGTACTTC.

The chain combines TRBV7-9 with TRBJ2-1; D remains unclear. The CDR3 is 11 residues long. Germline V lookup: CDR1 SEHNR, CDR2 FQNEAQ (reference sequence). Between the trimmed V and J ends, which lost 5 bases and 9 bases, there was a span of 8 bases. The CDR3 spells CASSRSGEQFF. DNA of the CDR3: TGTGCCAGCAGCCGGAGTGGTGAGCAGTTCTTC.

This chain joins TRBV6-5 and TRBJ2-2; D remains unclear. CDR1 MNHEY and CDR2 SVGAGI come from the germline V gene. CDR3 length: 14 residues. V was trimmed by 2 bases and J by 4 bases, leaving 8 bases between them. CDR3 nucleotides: TGTGCCAGCAGTTACGATTCGGGCACCGGGGAGCTGTTTTTT. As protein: CASSYDSGTGELFF.

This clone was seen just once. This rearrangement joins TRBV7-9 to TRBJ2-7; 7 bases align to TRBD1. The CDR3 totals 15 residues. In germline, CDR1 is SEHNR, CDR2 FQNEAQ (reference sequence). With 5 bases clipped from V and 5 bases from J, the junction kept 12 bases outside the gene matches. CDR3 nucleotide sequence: TGTGCCAGCAGCGGACGACAGGGAACGGCGCACGAGCAGTACTTC. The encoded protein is CASSGRQGTAHEQYF.

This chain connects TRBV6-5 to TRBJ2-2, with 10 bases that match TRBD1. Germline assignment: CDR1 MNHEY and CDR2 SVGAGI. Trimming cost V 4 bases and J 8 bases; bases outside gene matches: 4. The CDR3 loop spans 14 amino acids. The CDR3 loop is CASSWDRGTGELFF. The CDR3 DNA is TGTGCCAGCAGTTGGGACAGGGGTACTGGGGAGCTGTTTTTT.

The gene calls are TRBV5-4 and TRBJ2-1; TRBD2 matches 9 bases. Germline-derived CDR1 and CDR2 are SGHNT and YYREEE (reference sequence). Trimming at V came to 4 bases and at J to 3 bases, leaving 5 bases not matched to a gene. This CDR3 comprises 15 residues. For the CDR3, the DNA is TGTGCCAGCAGCGCGGGACTAGCAGGCTACAATGAGCAGTTCTTC. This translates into CASSAGLAGYNEQFF.

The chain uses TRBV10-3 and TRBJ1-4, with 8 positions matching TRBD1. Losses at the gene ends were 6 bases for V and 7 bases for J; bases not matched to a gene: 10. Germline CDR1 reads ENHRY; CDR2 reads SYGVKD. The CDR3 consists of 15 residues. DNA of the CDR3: TGTGCCATCAGCGGGACAGGTCGGCGTCGTGAAAAACTGTTTTTT. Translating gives CAISGTGRRREKLFF.

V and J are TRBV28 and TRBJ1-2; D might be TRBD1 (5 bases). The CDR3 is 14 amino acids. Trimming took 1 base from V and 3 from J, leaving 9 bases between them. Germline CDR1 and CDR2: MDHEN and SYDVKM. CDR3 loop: CASSLSGGDYGYTF. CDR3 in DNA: TGTGCCAGCAGTTTATCGGGGGGAGACTATGGCTACACCTTC.

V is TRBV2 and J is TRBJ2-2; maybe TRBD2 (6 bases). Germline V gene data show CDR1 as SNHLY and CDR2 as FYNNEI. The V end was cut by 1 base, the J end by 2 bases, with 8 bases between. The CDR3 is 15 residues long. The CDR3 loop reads CASSEVAANTGELFF. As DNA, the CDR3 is TGTGCCAGCAGTGAAGTAGCGGCCAACACCGGGGAGCTGTTTTTT.

CDR3 amino acids: CASSLDRTNEKLFF. For the CDR3, the DNA is TGTGCCAGCAGCTTAGACAGAACTAATGAAAAACTGTTTTTT. The genes are TRBV7-2 and TRBJ1-4; D is uncertain. Per the germline V gene, CDR1 is SGHTA and CDR2 is FQGNSA. V lost 1 base, J lost 1 base, and 4 bases lay in between. The CDR3 has 14 residues.

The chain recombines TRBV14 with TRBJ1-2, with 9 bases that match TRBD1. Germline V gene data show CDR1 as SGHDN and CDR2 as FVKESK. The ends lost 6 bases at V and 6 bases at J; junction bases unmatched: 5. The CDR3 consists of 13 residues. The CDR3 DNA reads TGTGCCAGCAGACTTACAGGGGGCCATGGCTACACCTTC. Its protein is CASRLTGGHGYTF.

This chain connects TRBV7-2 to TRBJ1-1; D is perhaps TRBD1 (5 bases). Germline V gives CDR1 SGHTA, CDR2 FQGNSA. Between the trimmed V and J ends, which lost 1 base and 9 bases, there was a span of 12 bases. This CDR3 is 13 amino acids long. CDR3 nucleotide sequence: TGTGCCAGCAGCTTAGTGGAGGGGACTCAAGCTTTCTTT. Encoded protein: CASSLVEGTQAFF.

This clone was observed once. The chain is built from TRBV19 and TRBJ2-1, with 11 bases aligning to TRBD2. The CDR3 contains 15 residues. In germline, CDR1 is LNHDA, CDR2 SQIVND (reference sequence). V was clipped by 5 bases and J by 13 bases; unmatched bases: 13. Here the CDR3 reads CASSSTSGSRGSQFF. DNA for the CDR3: TGTGCCAGTAGTTCTACTAGCGGGAGTAGGGGCTCCCAGTTCTTC.

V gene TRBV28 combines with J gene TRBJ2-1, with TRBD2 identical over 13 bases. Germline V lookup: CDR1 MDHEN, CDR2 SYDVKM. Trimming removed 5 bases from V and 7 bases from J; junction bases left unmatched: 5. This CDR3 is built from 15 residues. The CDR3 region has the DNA TGTGCCAGCAGTGGTTGGACTAGCGGGAGAAATGAGCAGTTCTTC. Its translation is CASSGWTSGRNEQFF.